Below, 25 T cell receptor beta chains from the same sample are listed, as sequenced in a study of CD8+ T cells in alopecia areata. Isolated RNA was reverse transcribed into cDNA used as the sequencing template. Using immunoSEQ multiplex PCR, the repertoire was profiled, and TCRdb retains in-frame clones only, with some absent. The sample lists 200,000 or so clones, more than 55% seen once, with roughly 5.3% in the top ten. The specimen was CD8+ T cells sorted from blood. These receptors were collected from a human donor in good health.

This clone was detected a few times. This sequence joins TRBV4-1 and TRBJ1-5, with TRBD1 matching 8 bases. The germline V gene has CDR1 MGHRA and CDR2 YSYEKL. The CDR3 extends over 15 amino acids. The trim removed 2 bases at V and 4 bases at J, leaving 4 bases unmatched. In DNA, the CDR3 is TGCGCCAGCAGCCAAAGACAGGGGATGAATCAGCCCCAGCATTTT. Translation gives CASSQRQGMNQPQHF.

This clone has only a few counts. The chain links TRBV7-9 to TRBJ2-5; unclear D gene. Germline V CDR1 and CDR2: SEHNR, FQNEAQ (reference sequence). The length of the CDR3 is 12 residues. Trimming stripped 1 base from V and 5 bases from J, with 5 bases between. In nucleotides, the CDR3 is TGTGCCAGCAGCTTAGACTGGGAGACCCAGTACTTC. Translating it yields CASSLDWETQYF. Together with reference TRBV7-9 and TRBJ2-5, the CDR3 gives the full variable domain: DTGVSQNPRHKITKRGQNVTFRCDPISEHNRLYWYRQTLGQGPEFLTYFQNEAQLEKSRLLSDRFSAERPKGSFSTLEIQRTEQGDSAMYLCASSLDWETQYFGPGTRLLVL.

This clone was counted between two and nine times. This chain joins TRBV27 and TRBJ2-7, with TRBD1 as a possible D gene (6 bases). Trimming took 3 bases from V and 3 from J, leaving 9 bases between them. This CDR3 region has 13 residues. The V gene's germline CDR1 is MNHEY and CDR2 SMNVEV (reference sequence). The CDR3 DNA follows: TGTGCCAGCAGTTTCCGGGACAACTACGAGCAGTACTTC. Its protein product is CASSFRDNYEQYF.

This clone was counted a few times. The chain recombines TRBV15 with TRBJ1-5; D not resolved. Germline values: CDR1 LNHNV, CDR2 YYDKDF (reference sequence). Trimming stripped 0 bases from V and 0 bases from J, with 9 bases between. The CDR3 has 16 residues. The CDR3 sequence: CATSRDLSDSNQPQHF. For the CDR3, the DNA is TGTGCCACCAGCAGAGATCTGAGTGATAGCAATCAGCCCCAGCATTTT.

This clone was seen a handful of times. The V gene is TRBV11-2, the J gene TRBJ2-3; D gene unclear. This CDR3 region has 15 residues. Germline CDR1 reads SGHAT; CDR2 reads FQNNGV. V lost 5 bases to trimming and J lost 0 bases, with 12 bases between them. CDR3 amino acids: CASSLEGMSTDTQYF. The CDR3 region has the DNA TGTGCCAGCAGCCTGGAAGGGATGAGCACAGATACGCAGTATTTT.

The genes are TRBV5-6 and TRBJ1-1; 7 nucleotides agree with TRBD1. This CDR3 has 15 residues. V trimming: 4 bases; J trimming: 1 base; junction bases outside the gene matches: 7. Germline CDR1 reads SGHDT; CDR2 reads YYEEEE. The CDR3 region is CASSLGTAGNTEAFF. For the CDR3, the DNA is TGTGCCAGCAGCCTTGGGACAGCCGGGAACACTGAAGCTTTCTTT.

The chain employs TRBV4-1 and TRBJ2-3; 10 bases map to TRBD2. The germline V gene has CDR1 MGHRA and CDR2 YSYEKL. This CDR3 contains 16 residues. The ends lost 5 bases at V and 2 bases at J; junction bases unmatched: 7. CDR3 amino acids: CASSLSGGAFTDTQYF. The CDR3 DNA is TGCGCCAGCAGCTTGAGCGGGGGGGCTTTCACAGATACGCAGTATTTT.

With regard to this clone: A much bigger clone sits one base away, suggesting this may be a read error. The chain couples TRBV7-9 to TRBJ2-7; D is ambiguous. The CDR3 runs 12 residues. Germline V gene data show CDR1 as SEHNR and CDR2 as FQNEAQ (reference sequence). V dropped 5 bases and J dropped 3 bases, with 8 bases sitting between them. The CDR3 nucleotides read TGTGCCAGCAGCCCAACCCACTACGAGCAGTACTTC. Its protein product is CASSPTHYEQYF. Together with reference TRBV7-9 and TRBJ2-7, the CDR3 gives the full variable domain: DTGVSQNPRHKITKRGQNVTFRCDPISEHNRLYWYRQTLGQGPEFLTYFQNEAQLEKSRLLSDRFSAERPKGSFSTLEIQRTEQGDSAMYLCASSPTHYEQYFGPGTRLTVT.

J is TRBJ1-2 and V is TRBV29-1; the D is unclear. This CDR3 has 13 amino acids. The germline V gene encodes CDR1 SQVTM and CDR2 ANQGSEA. V dropped 5 bases and J dropped 0 bases, with 10 bases sitting between them. The CDR3 DNA reads TGCAGCGTTACTCCTCAGGCTAACTATGGCTACACCTTC. The encoded protein is CSVTPQANYGYTF.

J is TRBJ1-1 and V is TRBV7-9; D gene uncertain. The CDR3 runs 14 residues. Trimming left V 2 bases short and J 6 bases short, with 13 bases between. The V gene's germline CDR1 is SEHNR and CDR2 FQNEAQ (reference sequence). The CDR3 DNA reads TGTGCCAGCAGCTTAAGTCCGAGTCGGGCTGAAGCTTTCTTT. This codes for CASSLSPSRAEAFF. Full variable domain (remainder filled in from reference TRBV7-9 and TRBJ1-1): DTGVSQNPRHKITKRGQNVTFRCDPISEHNRLYWYRQTLGQGPEFLTYFQNEAQLEKSRLLSDRFSAERPKGSFSTLEIQRTEQGDSAMYLCASSLSPSRAEAFFGQGTRLTVV.

The genes are TRBV18 and TRBJ1-6, with 10 bases aligning to TRBD1. The CDR3 contains 14 residues. Germline lookup yields CDR1 KGHSH and CDR2 LQKENI. V was clipped by 2 bases and J by 10 bases; unmatched bases: 2. The CDR3 protein is CASSPGQGDSPLHF. In DNA, the CDR3 is TGTGCCAGCTCACCAGGACAGGGGGACTCACCCCTCCACTTT.

The chain uses TRBV7-9 and TRBJ2-3; 11 bases line up with TRBD2. The length of the CDR3 is 15 residues. CDR1 and CDR2 from the germline V gene are SEHNR and FQNEAQ (reference sequence). Trimming cost V 4 bases and J 3 bases; bases outside gene matches: 3. This CDR3 is CASSWGLAETDTQYF. The CDR3 nucleotides are TGTGCCAGCAGCTGGGGACTAGCGGAGACAGATACGCAGTATTTT.

The rearrangement uses TRBV30 and TRBJ2-3; D is perhaps TRBD1 (6 bases). The length of the CDR3 is 14 residues. Germline loops: CDR1 GTSNPN, CDR2 SVGIG (reference sequence). The germline V and J ends were trimmed by 3 bases and 0 bases, with 10 bases remaining between them. In DNA form, the CDR3 reads TGTGCCTGGAGGCTGACAGGTAGCACAGATACGCAGTATTTT. This gives the protein CAWRLTGSTDTQYF.

The sample holds a few counts of this clone. The chain's CDR3 is CASTLQGGSDGYTF. CDR3 in DNA: TGTGCCAGCACACTACAGGGGGGGAGTGACGGCTACACCTTC. This chain joins TRBV6-5 and TRBJ1-2, with TRBD1 identical over 8 bases. There are 14 residues in the CDR3. In germline, CDR1 is MNHEY, CDR2 SVGAGI. V trimming: 7 bases; J trimming: 8 bases; junction bases outside the gene matches: 12.

The V and J genes are TRBV5-6 and TRBJ1-5; D gene uncertain. CDR3 length: 14 amino acids. Germline V gene sequence: CDR1 SGHDT, CDR2 YYEEEE. The V end was cut by 2 bases, the J end by 4 bases, with 10 bases between. CDR3 residues: CASSFGVGNQPQHF. The CDR3 DNA reads as TGTGCCAGCAGCTTTGGGGTTGGGAATCAGCCCCAGCATTTT. The full variable domain, in which reference TRBV5-6 and TRBJ1-5 provide the parts outside the CDR3, is DAGVTQSPTHLIKTRGQQVTLRCSPKSGHDTVSWYQQALGQGPQFIFQYYEEEERQRGNFPDRFSGHQFPNYSSELNVNALLLGDSALYLCASSFGVGNQPQHFGDGTRLSIL.

This clone has only a few counts. The chain is built from TRBV9 and TRBJ1-1; no clear D gene. The CDR3 runs 17 residues. Germline-derived CDR1 and CDR2 are SGDLS and YYNGEE. Trimming removed 1 base from V and 1 base from J, with 17 bases in between. CDR3 sequence (DNA): TGTGCCAGCAGCGTACTTGGCCACCTTAACCCGAACACTGAAGCTTTCTTT. It yields the protein CASSVLGHLNPNTEAFF.

The chain employs TRBV5-6 and TRBJ2-2, with D tentatively TRBD1 or TRBD2 (5 bases each). V was pared by 2 bases and J by 5 bases, with 25 bases between. The CDR3 loop spans 19 amino acids. CDR1 SGHDT and CDR2 YYEEEE come from the germline V gene. CDR3 DNA: TGTGCCAGCAGCTTCTTAGGACCCAGCACCCGGGACGGGACCGGGGAGCTGTTTTTT. This encodes CASSFLGPSTRDGTGELFF.

The chain links TRBV13 to TRBJ2-7, with D uncertain. Germline values: CDR1 PRHDT, CDR2 FYEKMQ (reference sequence). CDR3 length: 12 amino acids. V lost 8 bases, J lost 4 bases, and 12 bases lay in between. Here the CDR3 reads CASPSTQYEQYF. The DNA of the CDR3 is TGTGCCAGCCCAAGCACTCAGTACGAGCAGTACTTC.

The chain uses TRBV30 and TRBJ2-1; TRBD1 matches 8 bases. This CDR3 spans 15 amino acids. Losses at the gene ends were 0 bases for V and 4 bases for J; bases not matched to a gene: 5. Germline V CDR1 and CDR2: GTSNPN, SVGIG (reference sequence). The DNA for the CDR3 is TGTGCCTGGAGTGTTGGGACAGGACAATACAATGAGCAGTTCTTC. It translates to CAWSVGTGQYNEQFF.

The chain couples TRBV2 to TRBJ2-7; D is ambiguous. Germline V gives CDR1 SNHLY, CDR2 FYNNEI. Trimming removed 5 bases at V and 3 bases at J, with 20 bases between. The length of the CDR3 is 16 residues. The CDR3 DNA is TGTGCCAGCAGTCTTTCCCAAGAGCCCCGAGTCTACGAGCAGTACTTC. Protein: CASSLSQEPRVYEQYF.

The chain has TRBV2 and TRBJ2-3, with a possible D match to TRBD1 (6 bases). Trimming pared 6 bases from V and 0 bases from J, leaving 16 bases between. The germline gives CDR1 SNHLY, CDR2 FYNNEI. The CDR3 has 16 residues. The CDR3 DNA sequence: TGTGCCAGCAGACCAGAGGACAGTGGAAGCACAGATACGCAGTATTTT. It yields the protein CASRPEDSGSTDTQYF.

This chain connects TRBV18 to TRBJ2-7, with D unclear. The germline V and J ends were trimmed by 3 bases and 3 bases, with 9 bases remaining between them. The CDR3 is 13 residues long. Per the germline V gene, CDR1 is KGHSH and CDR2 is LQKENI. The DNA of the CDR3 is TGTGCCAGCTCACCTGGGGATGTCTACGAGCAGTACTTC. Residues: CASSPGDVYEQYF. Variable domain in full (rest from reference TRBV18 and TRBJ2-7): NAGVMQNPRHLVRRRGQEARLRCSPMKGHSHVYWYRQLPEEGLKFMVYLQKENIIDESGMPKERFSAEFPKEGPSILRIQQVVRGDSAAYFCASSPGDVYEQYFGPGTRLTVT.

This clone was found a few times. Other DNA sequences in this specimen translate into the identical CDR3. The rearrangement uses TRBV9 and TRBJ1-6; D unresolved. CDR1 SGDLS and CDR2 YYNGEE come from the germline V gene. With 0 bases removed from V and 10 bases from J, the gap between germline ends came to 5 bases. This CDR3 comprises 12 residues. The CDR3 DNA sequence: TGTGCCAGCAGCGTAGATGGGTCACCCCTCCACTTT. It yields the protein CASSVDGSPLHF.

This chain links TRBV27 with TRBJ2-4; 9 nucleotides align to TRBD1. The junction had 9 bases not matched to a gene; V was cut back by 4 bases and J by 2 bases. Germline CDR1 reads MNHEY; CDR2 reads SMNVEV (reference sequence). This CDR3 region has 17 residues. As DNA, the CDR3 is TGTGCCAGCAGTTCTATGGACAGGGGTGATCCCAAAAACATTCAGTACTTC. Encoded protein: CASSSMDRGDPKNIQYF.

This chain uses TRBV27 with TRBJ2-3; TRBD2 is a possible D gene (7 bases). V was pared by 0 bases and J by 3 bases, with 13 bases between. Germline V gives CDR1 MNHEY, CDR2 SMNVEV (reference sequence). The CDR3 runs 16 residues. The CDR3 DNA sequence: TGTGCCAGCAGTTTATCTGGGGGGGCGCTTACAGATACGCAGTATTTT. It translates to CASSLSGGALTDTQYF.